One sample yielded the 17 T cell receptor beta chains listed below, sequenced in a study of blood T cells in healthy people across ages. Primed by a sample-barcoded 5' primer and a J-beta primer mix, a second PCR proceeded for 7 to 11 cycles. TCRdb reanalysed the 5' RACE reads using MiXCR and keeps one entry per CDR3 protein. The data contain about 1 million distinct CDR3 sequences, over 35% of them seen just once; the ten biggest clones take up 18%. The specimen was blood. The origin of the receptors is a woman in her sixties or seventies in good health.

CDR3 nucleotide sequence: TGTGCCACCAGTGAAATGGGAGAGCGGCCCCAGCATTTT. Its protein product is CATSEMGERPQHF. The V and J genes are TRBV24-1 and TRBJ1-5; D remains ambiguous. The CDR3 is made up of 13 amino acids. Trimming left V 4 bases short and J 9 bases short, with 12 bases between. From germline, CDR1 is KGHDR and CDR2 SFDVKD.

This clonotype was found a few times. This CDR3 is CAIRAAGSSYNEQFF. CDR3 coding DNA: TGTGCCATCAGGGCAGCGGGAAGCTCCTACAATGAGCAGTTCTTC. This chain uses TRBV10-3 with TRBJ2-1; TRBD2 matches at 7 bases. The germline CDR1 and CDR2 sequences are ENHRY and SYGVKD. The CDR3 runs 15 residues. V gave up 6 bases and J gave up 0 bases; unmatched junction bases: 5.

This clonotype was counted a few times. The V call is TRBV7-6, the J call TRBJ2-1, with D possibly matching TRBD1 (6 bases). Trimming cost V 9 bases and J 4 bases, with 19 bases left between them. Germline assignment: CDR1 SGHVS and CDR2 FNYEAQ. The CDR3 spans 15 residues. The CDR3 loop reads CASSMRQASYNEQFF. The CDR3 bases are TGTGCCAGTAGCATGAGACAGGCCTCGTACAATGAGCAGTTCTTC.

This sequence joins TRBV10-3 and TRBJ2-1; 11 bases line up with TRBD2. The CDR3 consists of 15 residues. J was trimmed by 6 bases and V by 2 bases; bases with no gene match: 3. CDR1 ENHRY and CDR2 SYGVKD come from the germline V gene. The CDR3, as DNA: TGTGCCATCAGTGAGACTAGCGGGAGTGCCAATGAGCAGTTCTTC. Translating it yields CAISETSGSANEQFF.

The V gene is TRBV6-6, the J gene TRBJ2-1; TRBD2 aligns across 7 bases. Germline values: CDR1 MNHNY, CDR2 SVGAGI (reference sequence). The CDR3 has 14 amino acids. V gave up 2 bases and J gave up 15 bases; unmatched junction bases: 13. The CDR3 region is CASSYGGRGEPWFF. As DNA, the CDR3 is TGTGCCAGCAGTTACGGCGGGAGAGGGGAACCTTGGTTCTTC.

CDR3 in DNA: TGTGCCAGCAGCCAAGAACCGGGCGTGTCCGTCTACAATGAGCAGTTCTTC. Its protein product is CASSQEPGVSVYNEQFF. V gene TRBV3-1 combines with J gene TRBJ2-1; D call uncertain. The V end lost 0 bases, the J end lost 3 bases, and 15 bases lay between the germline ends. The V gene's germline CDR1 is LGHDT and CDR2 YNNKEL (reference sequence). The CDR3 totals 17 residues.

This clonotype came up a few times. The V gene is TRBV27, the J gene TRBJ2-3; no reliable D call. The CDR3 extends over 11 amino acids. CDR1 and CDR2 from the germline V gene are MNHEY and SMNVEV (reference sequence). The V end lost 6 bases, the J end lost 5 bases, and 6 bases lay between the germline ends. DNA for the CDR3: TGTGCCAGCAGCCGGAAAGATACGCAGTATTTT. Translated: CASSRKDTQYF.

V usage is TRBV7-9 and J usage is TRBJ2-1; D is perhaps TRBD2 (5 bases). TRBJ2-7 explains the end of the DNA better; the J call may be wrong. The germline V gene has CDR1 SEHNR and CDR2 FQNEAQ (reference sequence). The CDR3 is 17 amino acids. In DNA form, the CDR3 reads TGTGCCAGCAGCTTAGCGAGCCTAGGGAGACCGTACAATGAGCAGTACTTC. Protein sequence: CASSLASLGRPYNEQYF.

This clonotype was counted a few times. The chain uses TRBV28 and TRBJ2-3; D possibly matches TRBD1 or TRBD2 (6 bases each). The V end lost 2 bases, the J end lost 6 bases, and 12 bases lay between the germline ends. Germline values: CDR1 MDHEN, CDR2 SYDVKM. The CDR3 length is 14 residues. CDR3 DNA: TGTGCCAGCAGTTTAAGTTGGGGGGCTGATACGCAGTATTTT. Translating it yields CASSLSWGADTQYF.

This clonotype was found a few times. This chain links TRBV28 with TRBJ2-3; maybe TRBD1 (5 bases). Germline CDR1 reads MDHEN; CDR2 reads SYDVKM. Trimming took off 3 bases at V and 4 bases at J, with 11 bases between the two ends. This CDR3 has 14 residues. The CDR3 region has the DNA TGTGCCAGCAGTTTGGAGCAGGGCGCAGATACGCAGTATTTT. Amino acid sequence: CASSLEQGADTQYF.

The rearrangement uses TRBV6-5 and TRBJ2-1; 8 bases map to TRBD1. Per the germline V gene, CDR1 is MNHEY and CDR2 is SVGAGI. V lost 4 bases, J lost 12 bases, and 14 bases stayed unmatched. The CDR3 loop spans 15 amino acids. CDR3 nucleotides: TGTGCCAGCAGTTCGGACAGGGCGTCTAGCTATGGGCAGTTCTTC. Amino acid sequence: CASSSDRASSYGQFF.

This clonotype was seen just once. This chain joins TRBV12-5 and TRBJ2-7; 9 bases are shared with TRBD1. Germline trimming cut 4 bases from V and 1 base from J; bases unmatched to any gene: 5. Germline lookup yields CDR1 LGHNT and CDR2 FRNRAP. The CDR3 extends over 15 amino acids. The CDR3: CASGYGTGMSYEQYF. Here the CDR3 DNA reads TGTGCTAGTGGTTATGGGACAGGGATGTCCTACGAGCAGTACTTC.

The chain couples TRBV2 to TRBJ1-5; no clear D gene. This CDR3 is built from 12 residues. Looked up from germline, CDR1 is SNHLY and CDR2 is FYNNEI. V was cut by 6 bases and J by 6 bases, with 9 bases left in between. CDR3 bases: TGTGCCAGCAGGATGTTAGGTCAGCCCCAGCATTTT. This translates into CASRMLGQPQHF.

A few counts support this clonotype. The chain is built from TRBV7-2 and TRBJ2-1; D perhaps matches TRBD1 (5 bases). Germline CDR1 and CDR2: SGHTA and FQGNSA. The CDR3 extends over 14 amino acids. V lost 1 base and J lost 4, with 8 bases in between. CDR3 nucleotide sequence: TGTGCCAGCAGCTTAGGACAGAGATACAATGAGCAGTTCTTC. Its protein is CASSLGQRYNEQFF.

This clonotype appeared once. CDR3 residues: CASSNRGEAFF. The CDR3 coding sequence is TGTGCCAGCAGTAACAGGGGGGAGGCTTTCTTT. V and J are TRBV6-1 and TRBJ1-1, with TRBD1 matching over 8 bases. The CDR3 length is 11 residues. CDR1 is MNHNS, CDR2 SASEGT, per germline. Trimming took 5 bases from V and 11 from J; bases not matched to a gene: 4.

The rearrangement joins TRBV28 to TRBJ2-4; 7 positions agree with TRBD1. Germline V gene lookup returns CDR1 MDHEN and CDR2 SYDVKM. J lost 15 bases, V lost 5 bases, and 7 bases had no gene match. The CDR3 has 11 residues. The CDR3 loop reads CASSPGGKLYF. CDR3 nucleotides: TGTGCCAGCAGTCCAGGGGGAAAACTGTACTTC.

For the CDR3, the DNA is TGTGCCTGTGGTCTTTTCGGGACTAGCGGAGGTAACGAGCAGTACTTC. Translated, it gives CACGLFGTSGGNEQYF. The rearrangement uses TRBV30 and TRBJ2-4, with 11 nucleotides matching TRBD2. The DNA end is a closer match to TRBJ2-7, so the J assignment may be wrong. The CDR3 runs to 16 residues. CDR1 is GTSNPN, CDR2 SVGIG, per germline (reference sequence).